This T cell receptor beta chain was recorded in a study of CD8 T cells in Susac syndrome. Negative isolation yielded the CD8+ and CD4+ T cells, while FACS enriched the TEMRA cells. Germline CDR1 is DFQATT and CDR2 is SNEGSKA (reference sequence). Trimming left V 4 bases short and J 1 base short, with 9 bases between. This CDR3 spans 13 amino acids. It was with random hexamers that about 0.45 to 1 ug RNA was reverse transcribed. TCRdb ran MiXCR on the immunoSEQ multiplex PCR reads and lists one entry per CDR3 protein. Among 150,000 or so distinct CDR3 sequences listed, approximately 94% were seen once.

The sequence came from a human donor with Susac syndrome. V gene TRBV20-1 combines with J gene TRBJ2-3, with D tentatively TRBD1 (6 bases). The material sequenced was CD4+ T cells from PBMCs. The CDR3 sequence: CSATRTGTDTQYF. CDR3 nucleotides: TGCAGTGCTACTCGGACAGGCACAGATACGCAGTATTTT.